This is a list of T cell receptor beta chains from one sample in a study of blood T cell repertoires in COVID-19. Data came from immunoSEQ multiplex PCR; TCRdb stores just in-frame clones and leaves some out. The repertoire holds about 76,000 clones, with approximately 78% as singletons. Material for sequencing was peripheral blood. All receptors derive from a woman between 55 and 75 years old with acute or convalescent COVID-19. CDR3s include the opening cysteine and the closing phenylalanine or tryptophan. D genes are given only for firm matches. Not all rows give a size; the values are once, few, many and, for expanded clones, a class.

j_gene: TRBJ2-2; abundance: few; d_gene: NA; v_gene: TRBV10-1; CDR3aa: CASSDMGPDTGELFF; CDR3nt: TGCGCCAGCAGTGACATGGGCCCGGACACCGGGGAGCTGTTTTTT
j_gene: TRBJ1-3; abundance: once; d_gene: NA; v_gene: TRBV6-5; CDR3aa: CASSSGHPLGNTIYF; CDR3nt: TGTGCCAGCAGTTCGGGACATCCTCTTGGAAACACCATATATTTT
j_gene: TRBJ1-1; abundance: NA; d_gene: NA; v_gene: TRBV19; CDR3aa: CASSFTGNTEAFF; CDR3nt: TGTGCCAGTAGTTTCACAGGGAACACTGAAGCTTTCTTT
j_gene: TRBJ1-1; abundance: NA; d_gene: NA; v_gene: TRBV15; CDR3aa: CATRGSGQTTEAFF; CDR3nt: TGTGCCACCAGGGGTTCTGGGCAGACCACTGAAGCTTTCTTT
j_gene: TRBJ1-1; abundance: once; d_gene: NA; v_gene: TRBV3-1/TRBV3-2; CDR3aa: CASSQGINREAFF; CDR3nt: TGTGCCAGCAGCCAAGGGATTAACAGAGAAGCTTTCTTT
j_gene: TRBJ2-7; abundance: NA; d_gene: NA; v_gene: TRBV3-1/TRBV3-2; CDR3aa: CASSRPGWGEYEQYF; CDR3nt: TGTGCCAGCAGCCGCCCTGGCTGGGGGGAATACGAGCAGTACTTC
j_gene: TRBJ2-5; abundance: NA; d_gene: TRBD2; v_gene: TRBV14; CDR3aa: CASSPGTSEETQYF; CDR3nt: TGTGCCAGCAGCCCCGGGACTAGCGAAGAGACCCAGTACTTC
j_gene: TRBJ1-1; abundance: NA; d_gene: NA; v_gene: TRBV7-9; CDR3aa: CASSLQGMNTEAFF; CDR3nt: TGTGCCAGCAGCCTCCAGGGTATGAACACTGAAGCTTTCTTT
j_gene: TRBJ2-5; abundance: NA; d_gene: TRBD1; v_gene: TRBV2; CDR3aa: CASKLTGGETQYF; CDR3nt: TGTGCCAGCAAACTGACAGGGGGAGAGACCCAGTACTTC
j_gene: TRBJ1-1; abundance: few; d_gene: TRBD1; v_gene: TRBV6-1; CDR3aa: CASSEWRGLGTEAFF; CDR3nt: TGTGCCAGCAGTGAATGGAGGGGGCTCGGAACTGAAGCTTTCTTT
j_gene: TRBJ2-1; abundance: NA; d_gene: TRBD1; v_gene: TRBV11-3; CDR3aa: CASSLGTGVQNEQFF; CDR3nt: TGTGCCAGCAGTTTGGGGACAGGTGTTCAAAATGAGCAGTTCTTC
j_gene: TRBJ2-1; abundance: NA; d_gene: TRBD1; v_gene: TRBV7-2; CDR3aa: CASSMTGVGIYNEQFF; CDR3nt: TGTGCCAGCAGCATGACAGGGGTAGGGATTTACAATGAGCAGTTCTTC
j_gene: TRBJ1-5; abundance: NA; d_gene: NA; v_gene: TRBV7-9; CDR3aa: CASSPIRGTRNQPQHF; CDR3nt: TGTGCCAGCAGCCCTATAAGGGGGACGCGCAATCAGCCCCAGCATTTT
j_gene: TRBJ1-5; abundance: NA; d_gene: NA; v_gene: TRBV7-2; CDR3aa: CASSLEPQDQPQHF; CDR3nt: TGTGCCAGCAGCTTAGAACCCCAGGATCAGCCCCAGCATTTT
j_gene: TRBJ1-6; abundance: NA; d_gene: NA; v_gene: TRBV2; CDR3aa: CASRATRGGNSPLHF; CDR3nt: TGTGCCAGCAGAGCCACCAGGGGTGGGAATTCACCCCTCCACTTT
j_gene: TRBJ2-7; abundance: NA; d_gene: TRBD1; v_gene: TRBV5-1; CDR3aa: CASRPGTVAYEQYF; CDR3nt: TGCGCCAGCAGACCCGGGACAGTCGCCTACGAGCAGTACTTC
j_gene: TRBJ1-1; abundance: NA; d_gene: NA; v_gene: TRBV2; CDR3aa: CASSEGGNVNTEAFF; CDR3nt: TGTGCCAGCAGTGAAGGAGGGAACGTGAACACTGAAGCTTTCTTT
j_gene: TRBJ2-2; abundance: NA; d_gene: TRBD2; v_gene: TRBV5-1; CDR3aa: CASSPTTSGGSGELFF; CDR3nt: TGCGCCAGCAGCCCAACGACTAGCGGGGGGTCCGGGGAGCTGTTTTTT
j_gene: TRBJ1-5; abundance: NA; d_gene: NA; v_gene: TRBV30; CDR3aa: CAWSSPAEWNQPQHF; CDR3nt: TGTGCCTGGAGTTCACCGGCGGAATGGAATCAGCCCCAGCATTTT
j_gene: TRBJ1-5; abundance: NA; d_gene: NA; v_gene: TRBV6-1; CDR3aa: CASSEGPQSNQPQHF; CDR3nt: TGTGCCAGCAGTGAAGGGCCCCAATCCAATCAGCCCCAGCATTTT
j_gene: TRBJ1-2; abundance: NA; d_gene: NA; v_gene: TRBV24-1; CDR3aa: CATSDPGQEYGYTF; CDR3nt: TGTGCCACCAGTGACCCAGGACAAGAATATGGCTACACCTTC
j_gene: TRBJ2-3; abundance: NA; d_gene: TRBD2; v_gene: TRBV7-2; CDR3aa: CASSTSGGRFTDTQYF; CDR3nt: TGTGCCAGCAGCACTAGCGGGGGGAGGTTCACAGATACGCAGTATTTT
j_gene: TRBJ1-2; abundance: NA; d_gene: TRBD1; v_gene: TRBV2; CDR3aa: CASTQRDSPDYGYTF; CDR3nt: TGTGCCAGCACCCAAAGGGACAGCCCCGACTATGGCTACACCTTC